Sequencing of this T cell receptor (beta chain) was carried out in a study of blood T cells in healthy people across ages. Study information: Template switching captured about one barcoded beta molecule per two T cells.

Germline V gene lookup returns CDR1 SGHVS and CDR2 FQNEAQ. The V end was cut by 1 base, the J end by 0 bases, with 7 bases between. CDR3 length equals 14 residues. For the second PCR, which ran for 7 to 11 cycles, a sample-barcoded 5' primer and a J-beta primer mix were used. Carrying 12 random nucleotides, a template-switch adaptor labeled each individual cDNA molecule. The study obtained at least 3 million CDR3-containing paired-end reads from every sample. TCRdb reprocessed the 5' RACE reads via MiXCR and lists one record per CDR3 protein. The sample contains 700,000 to 950,000 distinct CDR3 sequences, roughly 44% of which appear only once. This clonotype turned up a few times.

Material: blood. The clonotype originates from a woman aged 55-70 years in good health. The rearrangement links TRBV7-8 to TRBJ2-7; tentative D call: TRBD1 (6 bases). The DNA of the CDR3 is TGTGCCAGCAGCTTAGGGGACAACTCCTACGAGCAGTACTTC. Its protein is CASSLGDNSYEQYF.